This passage covers 30 T cell receptor beta chains from one sample sequenced in a study of blood T cell repertoires in COVID-19. Produced via immunoSEQ multiplex PCR; TCRdb's table is partial and in-frame only. Of about 290,000 clones listed, around 90% are singletons. Sequenced material: PBMCs or T cells enriched from blood (not recorded which). These receptors all stem from a woman in her 40s who had recovered from COVID-19.

The chain recombines TRBV15 with TRBJ2-5; weak D call: TRBD2 (6 bases). Germline V gives CDR1 LNHNV, CDR2 YYDKDF (reference sequence). The CDR3 length is 14 residues. Trimming pared 0 bases from V and 7 bases from J, leaving 12 bases between. CDR3: CATSREWEDGTQYF. Here the CDR3 DNA reads TGTGCCACCAGCAGAGAATGGGAGGACGGGACCCAGTACTTC.

V is TRBV3-1 (or the pseudogene TRBV3-2) and J is TRBJ1-3, with D unclear. CDR1 and CDR2 from the germline V gene are LGHDT and YNNKEL (reference sequence). CDR3 size: 13 residues. The ends were cut back, 4 bases at V and 4 bases at J, with 8 bases in the middle. CDR3 protein: CASSPLVGNTIYF. The CDR3 DNA follows: TGTGCCAGCAGCCCCCTCGTCGGAAACACCATATATTTT.

A single count supports this clone. V gene TRBV2 combines with J gene TRBJ1-2; 7 nucleotides line up with TRBD1. V lost 6 bases, J lost 3 bases, and 4 bases stayed unmatched. This CDR3 contains 13 residues. Germline loops: CDR1 SNHLY, CDR2 FYNNEI. CDR3 nucleotide sequence: TGTGCCAGCAGGGGGACAGACTACTATGGCTACACCTTC. Translated, it gives CASRGTDYYGYTF.

J is TRBJ1-6 and V is TRBV10-3; D is possibly TRBD1 (5 bases). Germline loops: CDR1 ENHRY, CDR2 SYGVKD. V was shortened by 3 bases and J by 10 bases, with 16 bases between the two germline ends. This CDR3 is built from 15 residues. The CDR3 sequence: CAISERGLGGSPLHF. For the CDR3, the DNA is TGTGCCATCAGTGAAAGGGGACTTGGAGGATCACCCCTCCACTTT.

The chain is built from TRBV3-1 (or the pseudogene TRBV3-2) and TRBJ1-1, with 8 bases matching TRBD1. The CDR3 spans 13 residues. Trimming removed 1 base from V and 8 bases from J; junction bases left unmatched: 3. Germline CDR1 is LGHDT and CDR2 is YNNKEL (reference sequence). CDR3 in amino acids: CASSQAAGGEAFF. The CDR3 coding sequence is TGTGCCAGCAGCCAAGCGGCAGGGGGCGAAGCTTTCTTT.

The V and J genes are TRBV14 and TRBJ2-5; 14 bases match TRBD2. Germline values: CDR1 SGHDN, CDR2 FVKESK. CDR3 size: 18 residues. V gave up 2 bases and J gave up 5 bases; unmatched junction bases: 10. In DNA, the CDR3 is TGTGCCAGCAGCCAACCCGGGACTAGCGGGAGCCTTAGGGAGACCCAGTACTTC. Its translation is CASSQPGTSGSLRETQYF.

V gene TRBV7-2 combines with J gene TRBJ1-3; tentatively, D is TRBD1 (5 bases). The CDR3 runs 14 residues. Germline CDR1 SGHTA, CDR2 FQGNSA. V shed 9 bases and J shed 0 bases, with 12 bases lying between them. The CDR3 nucleotides are TGTGCCAGTCGCCCGACAGTCTCTGGAAACACCATATATTTT. It codes for CASRPTVSGNTIYF.

The chain joins TRBV5-5 to TRBJ2-7; D is unclear. CDR1 and CDR2 (germline): SGHKS, YYEKEE (reference sequence). The CDR3 contains 14 residues. V was pared by 0 bases and J by 2 bases, with 9 bases between. CDR3 sequence: CASSLVAGTYEQYF. The CDR3 DNA is TGTGCCAGCAGCTTGGTCGCAGGTACCTACGAGCAGTACTTC.

This chain connects TRBV6-5 to TRBJ2-1, with 7 bases lining up with TRBD2. Germline V gene lookup returns CDR1 MNHEY and CDR2 SVGAGI. This CDR3 is 16 amino acids long. V shed 0 bases, J shed 15 bases, and the junction held 17 bases outside the gene matches. The CDR3 region has the DNA TGTGCCAGCAGTTACTCGGGTTTCCAGCGGGACTCCGTGGCGTTCTTC. Its protein product is CASSYSGFQRDSVAFF.

The V gene is TRBV5-1, the J gene TRBJ2-5; the match to TRBD2 covers 9 bases. J gave up 4 bases and V 0 bases, and 4 bases lay outside the gene matches. Germline V lookup: CDR1 SGHRS, CDR2 YFSETQ. CDR3 size: 15 residues. This CDR3 is CASSLGAGGRETQYF. The CDR3 coding sequence is TGCGCCAGCAGCTTGGGGGCGGGAGGGCGAGAGACCCAGTACTTC.

This sequence joins TRBV20-1 and TRBJ1-3; 7 bases line up with TRBD1. Germline values: CDR1 DFQATT, CDR2 SNEGSKA (reference sequence). The CDR3 consists of 17 residues. V was pared by 3 bases and J by 4 bases, with 15 bases of the junction left unmatched. The CDR3: CSASRPRTGAAGNTIYF. The DNA of the CDR3 is TGCAGTGCTAGTCGTCCCCGAACAGGGGCGGCCGGAAACACCATATATTTT.

The chain carries TRBV7-8 and TRBJ2-3; 11 bases map to TRBD2. The CDR3 runs to 14 residues. CDR1 is SGHVS and CDR2 is FQNEAQ in the germline V gene. V was pared by 3 bases and J by 5 bases, with 1 base of the junction left unmatched. The CDR3 DNA follows: TGTGCCAGCAGCTTTAGCGGGAGGGGAGATACGCAGTATTTT. Amino acids: CASSFSGRGDTQYF.

The CDR3 loop reads CASSHRTWTEGFGTGELFF. The DNA for the CDR3 is TGTGCCAGCAGCCATCGAACTTGGACAGAGGGGTTTGGCACCGGGGAGCTGTTTTTT. The chain carries TRBV7-6 and TRBJ2-2; TRBD1 is a possible D gene (6 bases). The CDR3 totals 19 residues. Trimming removed 5 bases from V and 4 bases from J, with 26 bases in between. Germline values: CDR1 SGHVS, CDR2 FNYEAQ.

The genes are TRBV27 and TRBJ1-1; D is ambiguous. The germline gives CDR1 MNHEY, CDR2 SMNVEV (reference sequence). The CDR3 is 16 residues long. The V gene lost 5 bases and the J gene lost 2 bases, with 18 bases spanning the gap. The DNA of the CDR3 is TGTGCCAGCAGTACCTCTATCATGCGGGCTAACACTGAAGCTTTCTTT. Encoded protein: CASSTSIMRANTEAFF.

In this sample, this clone turned up a few times. The chain employs TRBV4-3 and TRBJ2-1; D unclear. Looked up from germline, CDR1 is LGHNA and CDR2 is YSLEER. V was cut by 0 bases and J by 2 bases, with 11 bases left in between. This CDR3 is built from 16 residues. CDR3 protein: CASSQDPLSPYNEQFF. The CDR3, as DNA: TGCGCCAGCAGCCAAGACCCCTTAAGCCCCTACAATGAGCAGTTCTTC.

The gene calls are TRBV30 and TRBJ2-2; 9 bases are shared with TRBD1. The germline gives CDR1 GTSNPN, CDR2 SVGIG (reference sequence). V was clipped by 2 bases and J by 3 bases; unmatched bases: 7. This CDR3 is built from 16 residues. The CDR3 DNA reads TGTGCCTGGAGTATGGCCGGGACAGGGCACACCGGGGAGCTGTTTTTT. This codes for CAWSMAGTGHTGELFF.

The chain combines TRBV9 with TRBJ1-2; D is undetermined. V gave up 2 bases and J gave up 4 bases, with 9 bases separating them. This CDR3 spans 13 amino acids. CDR1 SGDLS and CDR2 YYNGEE come from the germline V gene. The CDR3 loop reads CASSVEVSYGYTF. CDR3 sequence (DNA): TGTGCCAGCAGCGTTGAAGTCAGCTATGGCTACACCTTC.

The V and J genes are TRBV27 and TRBJ1-5, with D possibly being TRBD1 (5 bases). CDR1 MNHEY and CDR2 SMNVEV come from the germline V gene (reference sequence). V lost 4 bases, J lost 5 bases, and 12 bases lay in between. This CDR3 comprises 14 residues. CDR3 bases: TGTGCCAGCAGTTCACAGGAATTGGATCAGCCCCAGCATTTT. Translation: CASSSQELDQPQHF.

This clone is a singleton in its sample. The gene calls are TRBV7-9 and TRBJ2-1; tentatively, D is TRBD2 (6 bases). The CDR3 totals 15 residues. With 1 base removed from V and 6 bases from J, the gap between germline ends came to 13 bases. The germline CDR1 and CDR2 sequences are SEHNR and FQNEAQ (reference sequence). The CDR3, as DNA: TGTGCCAGCAGCTTAGTAGCGGCACTCTTCAATGAGCAGTTCTTC. This gives the protein CASSLVAALFNEQFF.

The chain is built from TRBV7-2 and TRBJ1-1; 7 bases align to TRBD1. The length of the CDR3 is 16 residues. V lost 4 bases, J lost 5 bases, and 13 bases stayed unmatched. CDR1 is SGHTA and CDR2 is FQGNSA in the germline V gene. The CDR3 bases are TGTGCCAGCAGCTCCAAAACCGCAACAGGGGATACTGAAGCTTTCTTT. This codes for CASSSKTATGDTEAFF. Full variable domain (missing parts from reference TRBV7-2 and TRBJ1-1): GAGVSQSPSNKVTEKGKDVELRCDPISGHTALYWYRQSLGQGLEFLIYFQGNSAPDKSGLPSDRFSAERTGGSVSTLTIQRTQQEDSAVYLCASSSKTATGDTEAFFGQGTRLTVV.

The chain carries TRBV5-6 and TRBJ1-6, with 11 nucleotides matching TRBD1. This CDR3 contains 14 residues. V was clipped by 4 bases and J by 9 bases; unmatched bases: 3. Germline CDR1 and CDR2: SGHDT and YYEEEE. The CDR3 is CASSMDRGLSPLHF. The CDR3 DNA is TGTGCCAGCAGCATGGACAGGGGGCTTTCACCCCTCCACTTT.

The CDR3 nucleotides are TGTGCCAGCAGCTTAGGACTGGGTGGTGGTCAGCCCCAGCATTTT. Protein: CASSLGLGGGQPQHF. V usage is TRBV7-2 and J usage is TRBJ1-5; unclear D gene. Trimming pared 1 base from V and 6 bases from J, leaving 13 bases between. The CDR3 is 15 amino acids. The V gene's germline CDR1 is SGHTA and CDR2 FQGNSA.

The chain couples TRBV30 to TRBJ1-4; D is unclear. This CDR3 has 13 amino acids. V shed 0 bases and J shed 8 bases, with 10 bases lying between them. Looked up from germline, CDR1 is GTSNPN and CDR2 is SVGIG (reference sequence). CDR3 protein: CAWSVQSNEKLFF. In DNA form, the CDR3 reads TGTGCCTGGAGTGTACAGTCGAACGAAAAACTGTTTTTT.

The chain joins TRBV21-1 to TRBJ2-3; the table's D call of TRBD1 was not tested on the DNA. TRBV21-1 is described as a pseudogene. The CDR3 is 16 residues long. The CDR3 region is CASSKEGGRGTDTQYF. As DNA, the CDR3 is TGTGCCAGCAGCAAGGAAGGGGGAAGAGGCACAGATACGCAGTATTTT.

CDR3 sequence: CAWSVGTSVYEQYF. The DNA for the CDR3 is TGTGCCTGGAGTGTCGGGACTAGCGTCTACGAGCAGTACTTC. V usage is TRBV30 and J usage is TRBJ2-7, with 10 nucleotides matching TRBD2. The CDR3 is made up of 14 amino acids. J lost 3 bases, V lost 0 bases, and 2 bases had no gene match. CDR1 and CDR2 (germline): GTSNPN, SVGIG (reference sequence).

The V gene is TRBV27, the J gene TRBJ2-1; 7 positions agree with TRBD2. Germline V lookup: CDR1 MNHEY, CDR2 SMNVEV (reference sequence). Trimming took 6 bases from V and 5 from J; bases not matched to a gene: 4. The CDR3 runs to 13 residues. The CDR3 DNA reads TGTGCCAGCAGGTGGGGGGGGAACAATGAGCAGTTCTTC. This codes for CASRWGGNNEQFF.

The chain combines TRBV6-5 with TRBJ1-1; maybe TRBD1 (5 bases). The CDR3 is made up of 12 amino acids. Looked up from germline, CDR1 is MNHEY and CDR2 is SVGAGI. Trimming removed 11 bases from V and 4 bases from J, with 14 bases in between. The CDR3 sequence: CALRVGRTEAFF. In nucleotides, the CDR3 is TGTGCCCTAAGGGTGGGGCGCACTGAAGCTTTCTTT.

The V and J genes are TRBV9 and TRBJ2-5; 8 positions agree with TRBD1. Germline V gene data show CDR1 as SGDLS and CDR2 as YYNGEE. The J segment lost 5 bases and the V segment lost 4 bases, leaving 7 bases of the junction unmatched. The CDR3 totals 14 residues. CDR3 nucleotide sequence: TGTGCCAGCAGCCCAAGGACAGGGAGGGAGACCCAGTACTTC. Translating gives CASSPRTGRETQYF.

This clone was seen once. The chain carries TRBV11-2 and TRBJ2-7, with 8 nucleotides matching TRBD2. Germline V CDR1 and CDR2: SGHAT, FQNNGV. The length of the CDR3 is 15 residues. Losses at the gene ends were 4 bases for V and 0 bases for J; bases not matched to a gene: 5. In DNA form, the CDR3 reads TGTGCCAGCAGCTCCACGGCGGGGGGCTCCTACGAGCAGTACTTC. Its protein product is CASSSTAGGSYEQYF. The full variable domain, its missing parts supplied by reference TRBV11-2 and TRBJ2-7, is EAGVAQSPRYKIIEKRQSVAFWCNPISGHATLYWYQQILGQGPKLLIQFQNNGVVDDSQLPKDRFSAERLKGVDSTLKIQPAKLEDSAVYLCASSSTAGGSYEQYFGPGTRLTVT.

This chain links TRBV5-1 with TRBJ1-3; D might be TRBD1 (5 bases). This CDR3 has 14 amino acids. Trimming stripped 4 bases from V and 7 bases from J, with 15 bases between. Per germline, CDR1 SGHRS and CDR2 YFSETQ. The CDR3 is CASSQGLTRNTIYF. The CDR3 bases are TGCGCCAGCAGCCAGGGACTCACACGCAACACCATATATTTT.